Shown below are 15 T cell receptor beta chains from a single sample sequenced in a study of blood T cells in healthy people across ages. Using a J-beta primer mix together with a sample-barcoded 5' primer, a second PCR was run for roughly 7 to 12 cycles. Using its own MiXCR run on the 5' RACE reads, TCRdb lists one record per CDR3 protein. The sample contains more than 900,000 distinct CDR3 sequences, about 25% of which appear only once. Separately, the same data were catalogued under a study of T cells of mothers and their children.

The sequenced sample consisted of blood. These receptors were taken from a girl aged 2-10 years in good health.

The chain combines TRBV12-3 or TRBV12-4 with TRBJ2-7; 13 bases are a match to TRBD2. The J segment lost 4 bases and the V segment lost 7 bases, leaving 19 bases of the junction unmatched. This CDR3 contains 19 residues. CDR3 bases: TGTGCCAGCACCCTAGGACTAGCGGGGGCCGATACCCGAAATTACGAGCAGTACTTC. This sequence encodes CASTLGLAGADTRNYEQYF.

The chain employs TRBV4-1 and TRBJ1-2; no definite D call. The CDR3 is 16 residues long. Germline CDR1 MGHRA, CDR2 YSYEKL. Trimming stripped 0 bases from V and 2 bases from J, with 13 bases between. The CDR3 is CASSQDSGSGNYGYTF. The CDR3 region has the DNA TGCGCCAGCAGCCAAGATTCGGGTTCTGGAAACTATGGCTACACCTTC.

This clonotype was picked up a small number of times. J is TRBJ2-5 and V is TRBV29-1; D remains ambiguous. V lost 5 bases, J lost 7 bases, and 8 bases lay in between. The germline V gene encodes CDR1 SQVTM and CDR2 ANQGSEA. CDR3 length equals 10 residues. CDR3 bases: TGCAGCGTTAACCACGGGACCCAGTACTTC. Its protein is CSVNHGTQYF.

The gene calls are TRBV29-1 and TRBJ2-5, with D unclear. From germline, CDR1 is SQVTM and CDR2 ANQGSEA. The CDR3 has 13 residues. Trimming pared 4 bases from V and 0 bases from J, leaving 9 bases between. DNA of the CDR3: TGCAGCGTTGGAGGACCTTACCAAGAGACCCAGTACTTC. Its protein is CSVGGPYQETQYF.

The rearrangement joins TRBV2 to TRBJ1-1, with D maybe TRBD1 (5 bases). The germline V gene encodes CDR1 SNHLY and CDR2 FYNNEI. The CDR3 spans 15 residues. Trimming cost V 6 bases and J 8 bases, with 22 bases left between them. For the CDR3, the DNA is TGTGCCAGCAGGGGGACGATCAGGGTGGAGGGAGAAGCTTTCTTT. This gives the protein CASRGTIRVEGEAFF. Drawing the rest from reference TRBV2 and TRBJ1-1, the complete variable domain is EPEVTQTPSHQVTQMGQEVILRCVPISNHLYFYWYRQILGQKVEFLVSFYNNEISEKSEIFDDQFSVERPDGSNFTLKIRSTKLEDSAMYFCASRGTIRVEGEAFFGQGTRLTVV.

The chain links TRBV28 to TRBJ2-5, with unresolved D. The J call is uncertain, as TRBJ2-1 better fits the DNA end. The CDR3 is 17 residues long. The germline CDR1 and CDR2 sequences are MDHEN and SYDVKM. Here the CDR3 reads CASSLQAASLMDNEQFF. In nucleotides, the CDR3 is TGTGCCAGCAGTTTACAGGCGGCCTCCCTAATGGACAATGAGCAGTTCTTC.

In this sample, this clonotype turned up a few times. This chain joins TRBV11-2 and TRBJ1-1, with unresolved D. Germline lookup yields CDR1 SGHAT and CDR2 FQNNGV. The CDR3 extends over 15 amino acids. V lost 0 bases, J lost 1 base, and 9 bases lay in between. The DNA of the CDR3 is TGTGCCAGCAGCTTAGATCGGCAAAGGAACACTGAAGCTTTCTTT. It specifies CASSLDRQRNTEAFF.

There are a few counts of this clonotype. This chain links TRBV10-3 with TRBJ2-5; no firm D call. CDR3 length: 14 amino acids. Germline CDR1 is ENHRY and CDR2 is SYGVKD. The V and J ends lost 0 bases and 5 bases respectively, with 10 bases between them. The DNA for the CDR3 is TGTGCCATCAGTGAGTCGATTATCCCTGAGACCCAGTACTTC. Amino acid sequence: CAISESIIPETQYF.

V and J are TRBV29-1 and TRBJ2-7, with 7 bases lining up with TRBD2. This CDR3 has 14 residues. The ends lost 4 bases at V and 0 bases at J; junction bases unmatched: 6. Per the germline V gene, CDR1 is SQVTM and CDR2 is ANQGSEA. CDR3 bases: TGCAGCGTTGTTGTCGGGGGGAGCTCCTACGAGCAGTACTTC. This codes for CSVVVGGSSYEQYF.

This clonotype occurred a few times. This chain links TRBV29-1 with TRBJ2-7; TRBD2 is a possible D gene (6 bases). The germline V and J ends were trimmed by 4 bases and 3 bases, with 22 bases remaining between them. CDR3 length: 16 amino acids. Germline CDR1 and CDR2: SQVTM and ANQGSEA. DNA for the CDR3: TGCAGCGTTGCCACAAGCCGCGATAGCGGACTCTACGAGCAGTACTTC. Translation gives CSVATSRDSGLYEQYF.

The chain joins TRBV6-1 to TRBJ2-2; D call uncertain. The CDR3 has 14 residues. The germline gives CDR1 MNHNS, CDR2 SASEGT. V lost 8 bases and J lost 5, with 15 bases in between. CDR3 amino acids: CASAVNGHTGELFF. As DNA, the CDR3 is TGTGCCAGCGCTGTGAACGGCCATACCGGGGAGCTGTTTTTT.

On this clonotype itself: Mismatch with germline at one junction end may stem from a read error. The chain joins TRBV6-4 to TRBJ2-3; the D is unclear. Germline V CDR1 and CDR2: MRHNA, SNTAGT. The length of the CDR3 is 13 residues. CDR3 in amino acids: CACSVAATDTQYF. CDR3 coding DNA: TGTGCCTGCAGTGTAGCAGCGACAGATACGCAGTATTTT.

This clonotype occurred a few times. V usage is TRBV25-1 and J usage is TRBJ1-2; 7 bases agree with TRBD1. This CDR3 is built from 14 residues. Germline V CDR1 and CDR2: MGHDK, SYGVNS. J was trimmed by 4 bases and V by 10 bases; bases with no gene match: 12. Here the CDR3 reads CATQKTGQIYGYTF. The CDR3 region has the DNA TGTGCCACCCAAAAGACGGGACAGATCTATGGCTACACCTTC.

The rearrangement uses TRBV20-1 and TRBJ2-7, with 10 bases that match TRBD1. With the DNA end fitting TRBJ2-5 better, the J assignment may be wrong. Germline V gene sequence: CDR1 DFQATT, CDR2 SNEGSKA (reference sequence). The length of the CDR3 is 16 residues. DNA for the CDR3: TGCAGTGCTAGAGATCTGGACAGGGGGATAGGAGAGACCCAGTACTTC. This translates into CSARDLDRGIGETQYF.

This sequence joins TRBV12-3 or TRBV12-4 and TRBJ1-5; D unclear. This CDR3 is built from 12 residues. Deletions cut 6 bases from V and 2 bases from J, with 5 bases between. In DNA form, the CDR3 reads TGTGCCAGCAGGTGGGGCAATCAGCCCCAGCATTTT. Translating gives CASRWGNQPQHF.